This T cell receptor (beta chain) was captured in a study of T cell responses to AZD1222 COVID-19 vaccine (dated by TCRdb to 2020 to 2023). About the investigation overall: AZD1222 recipients with second doses at about 4 weeks or about 12 weeks were pooled, because spike-specific TCR depth and breadth did not differ between schedules. A total of 230 to 250 trial participants underwent TCR sequencing, of whom approximately 200 had received two doses of AZD1222 and around 26 had received two doses of the MenACWY control vaccine. Trial participants were enrolled by age into 18-55, 56-69 and 70-plus year subgroups, with around 150, 28 and 57 TCR-sequenced participants respectively.

What the time point label conveys for this sample: baseline before first vaccination. The vaccinee samples were drawn from two UK trials, COV001 and COV002, one of which was a single-blind randomized controlled phase 2/3 trial testing AZD1222 (ChAdOx1 nCoV-19) in healthy adults. Trial participant PBMC samples were collected at day 0 and day 28 after the second dose for TCRbeta chain sequencing. Comment on this clone: This receptor's antigen is unknown. Base qualities are not provided; no much larger clone lies one nucleotide away.

Beyond this particular receptor, the publication reports: Conclusions about previously exposed vaccinees are limited because only five to seven AZD1222 recipients were SARS-CoV-2 seropositive at baseline. Participants were mostly white British, with more females than males. The authors suggested clonal diversity may have been underestimated. Spike-specific TCR breadth and depth rose significantly after two AZD1222 doses compared with day 0 and with MenACWY recipients. Vaccine-associated CD4 TCRs spanned the whole spike protein, with dominant responses in regions 160-218 and 743-854. Nearly half of unique spike-specific TCRs reportedly recognized epitopes outside regions mutated in the B.1.351 and B.1.1.7 variants. Because no day 14 peak-response samples were available, the repertoires could be characterized only after the peak T cell response. The 56-69-year group was small, and its depth increase did not reach significance, likely because of low power.

The CDR3 regions of human TCRbeta chains were analyzed by immunosequencing. The authors' analysis ran thus. TCRs in the repertoires were matched against a reference library of SARS-CoV-2-specific TCRs that had been generated with the MIRA antigen-specificity platform. Breadth meant the fraction of unique TCRs that were SARS-CoV-2-associated, whereas depth meant the fraction of total T cells that were SARS-CoV-2-associated. Each spike-specific TCR was assigned to its reactive spike region and to a CD4 or CD8 class using the MIRA data. Log10-transformed breadth and depth values were compared by one-way ANOVA with Sidak's multiple comparisons tests. TCRdb obtained this table from immuneACCESS and retained in-frame rearrangements with V and J assigned. These tables miss some clones; where compared with another copy, unresolved V genes account for less than half of the shortfall, and the remainder is unexplained. D and trimming come from the DNA, and the V and J calls and clone size come from that table. This sample gives under 300,000 clones in total; 90% to 95% of them show up just once. Roughly 0.6% of the sample is held by the ten biggest clonotypes.

The sequence was collected from an adult in good health. The starting material was peripheral blood, obtained on day 0 of AZD1222 vaccination.

The bases read TGTGCCTGGAGTACGGGGAGGTATGGCTACACCTTC. It translates as CAWSTGRYGYTF. The chain links TRBV30 with TRBJ1-2; the D gene remains uncertain. The V end loses 2 bases and the J end loses 5 bases, and a stretch of 9 bases separates them. For CDR1 and CDR2, the germline V gene (reference sequence) lists GTSNPN and SVGIG. Reading from cysteine to phenylalanine, the CDR3 counts 12 amino acids. The entry retains the CDR3 DNA only, 36 bases that are in frame from base 1.